The next 3 T cell receptor beta chains were all read from a single sample in a study of shared clonotypes between healthy human individuals. TCRdb keeps only in-frame clones here, not all; method: immunoSEQ multiplex PCR. The sample contains more than 1.2 million clones, 97% to 99% of which appear only once. Source material: naive CD4+ T cells sorted from blood. Noted subset: CD45RA+ positively selected. Receptors originate from a man in his thirties or forties in good health.

The V gene is TRBV30, the J gene TRBJ1-1, with D possibly matching TRBD1 (6 bases). The V end lost 8 bases, the J end lost 4 bases, and 11 bases lay between the germline ends. Germline-derived CDR1 and CDR2 are GTSNPN and SVGIG (reference sequence). CDR3 size: 11 residues. CDR3 amino acids: CARGRGTEAFF. CDR3 DNA: TGTGCCCGGGGGCGTGGCACTGAAGCTTTCTTT.

This chain uses TRBV29-1 with TRBJ2-1; 7 nucleotides line up with TRBD2. After removal of 5 bases from V and 1 base from J, the junction contained 8 bases not matched to a gene. There are 15 residues in the CDR3. From germline, CDR1 is SQVTM and CDR2 ANQGSEA. CDR3 sequence reads: CSVILADISYNEQFF. The CDR3 nucleotides are TGCAGCGTTATCCTAGCGGACATATCCTACAATGAGCAGTTCTTC.

The chain has TRBV9 and TRBJ2-2; D perhaps matches TRBD2 (6 bases). The germline V gene has CDR1 SGDLS and CDR2 YYNGEE. The CDR3 sequence is 16 residues long. Trimming cost V 0 bases and J 0 bases, with 9 bases left between them. CDR3 loop: CASSVVTGANTGELFF. CDR3 DNA sequence: TGTGCCAGCAGCGTAGTTACGGGGGCGAACACCGGGGAGCTGTTTTTT. The variable domain in full, completed from reference TRBV9 and TRBJ2-2, reads DSGVTQTPKHLITATGQRVTLRCSPRSGDLSVYWYQQSLDQGLQFLIQYYNGEERAKGNILERFSAQQFPDLHSELNLSSLELGDSALYFCASSVVTGANTGELFFGEGSRLTVL.